Presented here are 7 T cell receptor beta chains from one specimen sequenced in a study of technical replicates of blood from a handful of donors. TCRdb's copy holds only in-frame clones and misses some; the assay was immunoSEQ multiplex PCR. The sample records roughly 79,000 clones, around 92% being singletons. The material sequenced was T cells isolated from PBMCs. These receptors all come from a human donor in good health. Some clones in this sample may be carry-over from other donors' samples.

The genes are TRBV6-5 and TRBJ1-1; D ambiguous. CDR3 size: 11 residues. Germline CDR1 MNHEY, CDR2 SVGAGI. Trimming left V 5 bases short and J 12 bases short, with 13 bases between. The CDR3 here is CASSAGIDSFF. The CDR3 nucleotides read TGTGCCAGCAGTGCTGGAATAGACTCTTTCTTT.

The J gene is TRBJ2-5, the V gene TRBV5-1; D ambiguous. V was trimmed by 4 bases and J by 5 bases, leaving 18 bases between them. Germline V CDR1 and CDR2: SGHRS, YFSETQ. This CDR3 comprises 15 residues. The CDR3 DNA follows: TGCGCCAGCAGCCCCCATCTACCGGGTGGGGAGACCCAGTACTTC. Translating it yields CASSPHLPGGETQYF. Full variable domain (missing parts from reference TRBV5-1 and TRBJ2-5): KAGVTQTPRYLIKTRGQQVTLSCSPISGHRSVSWYQQTPGQGLQFLFEYFSETQRNKGNFPGRFSGRQFSNSRSEMNVSTLELGDSALYLCASSPHLPGGETQYFGPGTRLLVL.

V and J are TRBV30 and TRBJ1-5; D unclear. Per germline, CDR1 GTSNPN and CDR2 SVGIG (reference sequence). The CDR3 is made up of 15 amino acids. Between the trimmed V and J ends, which lost 0 bases and 2 bases, there was a span of 11 bases. The CDR3 nucleotides are TGTGCCTGGAGTGTAGAGAGTAATGGCAATCAGCCCCAGCATTTT. Translated, it gives CAWSVESNGNQPQHF.

The genes are TRBV5-4 and TRBJ2-5, with 8 bases lining up with TRBD2. The CDR3 is 15 residues long. Trimming cost V 4 bases and J 5 bases; bases outside gene matches: 10. CDR1 is SGHNT, CDR2 YYREEE, per germline (reference sequence). The CDR3 loop reads CASSLLAGPSETQYF. The CDR3 DNA follows: TGTGCCAGCAGCCTATTAGCGGGGCCATCCGAGACCCAGTACTTC.

V usage is TRBV7-9 and J usage is TRBJ1-1, with D possibly matching TRBD1 (6 bases). CDR3 length: 15 residues. Trimming shortened V by 4 bases and J by 2 bases, and 14 bases separated the two germline ends. CDR1 SEHNR and CDR2 FQNEAQ come from the germline V gene (reference sequence). This chain's CDR3 is CASSSSGGLNTEAFF. The CDR3 DNA is TGTGCCAGCAGCTCTAGCGGGGGGCTTAACACTGAAGCTTTCTTT.

The chain combines TRBV27 with TRBJ2-5; no clear D. The CDR3 sequence is 13 residues long. The germline V and J ends were trimmed by 1 base and 4 bases, with 7 bases remaining between them. The germline CDR1 and CDR2 sequences are MNHEY and SMNVEV (reference sequence). For the CDR3, the DNA is TGTGCCAGCAGTTTATTAGTGTCAGAGACCCAGTACTTC. This codes for CASSLLVSETQYF.

CDR3 sequence reads: CASSDDRAYNEQFF. Written as DNA, the CDR3 is TGTGCCAGCAGTGACGACAGGGCCTACAATGAGCAGTTCTTC. The V call is TRBV2, the J call TRBJ2-1; 7 bases line up with TRBD1. J lost 2 bases, V lost 3 bases, and 1 base had no gene match. This CDR3 is built from 14 residues. Germline V gene sequence: CDR1 SNHLY, CDR2 FYNNEI.